The present T cell receptor beta chain was sequenced within a study of T cells after yellow fever vaccination. One entry per CDR3 protein results from TCRdb running MiXCR on the 5' RACE reads. The table has 110,000 or so distinct CDR3 sequences, about 7% seen once. CDR1 and CDR2 from the germline V gene are SQVTM and ANQGSEA. Trimming left V 7 bases short and J 1 base short, with 13 bases between. The CDR3 is 13 residues long. Study-wide results and limits: Though it reached lower strength, the secondary response hit its peak faster, day 5 versus 15.

To note about this clonotype: The antigen is undetermined. A much bigger clone sits one base away, suggesting this may be a read error.

This clonotype was obtained from a man younger than 35 who received the YFV17D yellow fever vaccine. The source material was CD4+ T cells sorted from PBMCs, sampled about 49 days after the first yellow fever vaccination. V gene TRBV29-1 combines with J gene TRBJ1-2, with D tentatively TRBD1 (6 bases). The DNA for the CDR3 is TGCAGCGCACGGGGGGCCAATAACTATGGCTACACCTTC. This sequence encodes CSARGANNYGYTF.